The next 16 T cell receptor beta chains were all read from a single sample in a study of CD8 T cells in Susac syndrome. A quantity of about 0.45 to 1 ug RNA underwent reverse transcription using random hexamers. MiXCR, applied by TCRdb to the immunoSEQ multiplex PCR reads, yields one record per CDR3 protein. The repertoire holds about 76,000 distinct CDR3 sequences, with roughly 92% as singletons. The specimen was CD8+ T cells from PBMCs. The receptor source for this set is a human donor with Susac syndrome.

This clonotype was recorded only once. J is TRBJ2-2 and V is TRBV12-3 or TRBV12-4, with D possibly matching TRBD2 (5 bases). Trimming stripped 6 bases from V and 0 bases from J, with 5 bases between. CDR3 length equals 13 residues. In DNA form, the CDR3 reads TGTGCCAGCAGGGACTCGAACACCGGGGAGCTGTTTTTT. This translates into CASRDSNTGELFF.

V and J are TRBV6-2 or TRBV6-3 and TRBJ2-7; tentative D call: TRBD2 (5 bases). Between the trimmed V and J ends, which lost 7 bases and 4 bases, there was a span of 14 bases. CDR3 length equals 13 residues. Germline V gene data show CDR1 as MNHEY and CDR2 as SVGEGT. This chain's CDR3 is CASTMDFPYEQYF. CDR3 DNA sequence: TGTGCCAGCACCATGGACTTCCCATACGAGCAGTACTTC.

The rearrangement joins TRBV7-2 to TRBJ2-5, with D possibly TRBD2 on 5 matching bases. Germline CDR1 reads SGHTA; CDR2 reads FQGNSA. The V end was cut by 2 bases, the J end by 2 bases, with 9 bases between. CDR3 length: 14 residues. For the CDR3, the DNA is TGTGCCAGCAGCTTATTGGGGAGTCAAGAGACCCAGTACTTC. Its protein product is CASSLLGSQETQYF.

This clonotype was picked up a small number of times. V is TRBV7-9 and J is TRBJ2-2; D gene uncertain. Between the trimmed V and J ends, which lost 3 bases and 3 bases, there was a span of 11 bases. The CDR3 sequence is 15 residues long. Germline CDR1 and CDR2: SEHNR and FQNEAQ (reference sequence). Written as DNA, the CDR3 is TGTGCCAGCAGCTTCTTTCAACGGTACACCGGGGAGCTGTTTTTT. Its protein product is CASSFFQRYTGELFF.

The chain couples TRBV9 to TRBJ1-1; D unresolved. The CDR3 has 14 residues. Germline-derived CDR1 and CDR2 are SGDLS and YYNGEE. Trimming stripped 4 bases from V and 6 bases from J, with 16 bases between. The CDR3 DNA reads TGTGCCAGCAGCCCCATCGGACGGGCCGCTGAAGCTTTCTTT. Amino acids: CASSPIGRAAEAFF.

V is TRBV5-4 and J is TRBJ1-3, with D uncertain. Germline V lookup: CDR1 SGHNT, CDR2 YYREEE (reference sequence). V was shortened by 5 bases and J by 0 bases, with 3 bases between the two germline ends. CDR3 size: 12 residues. The CDR3 loop reads CASRNSGNTIYF. For the CDR3, the DNA is TGTGCCAGCAGGAACTCTGGAAACACCATATATTTT. The full variable domain, in which reference TRBV5-4 and TRBJ1-3 provide the parts outside the CDR3, is ETGVTQSPTHLIKTRGQQVTLRCSSQSGHNTVSWYQQALGQGPQFIFQYYREEENGRGNFPPRFSGLQFPNYSSELNVNALELDDSALYLCASRNSGNTIYFGEGSWLTVV.

This chain connects TRBV5-1 to TRBJ2-3; 7 bases are a match to TRBD1. V shed 4 bases, J shed 2 bases, and the junction held 13 bases outside the gene matches. The CDR3 runs 17 residues. CDR1 and CDR2 from the germline V gene are SGHRS and YFSETQ. This CDR3 reads CASSLVRDSYNTDTQYF. The CDR3 DNA reads TGCGCCAGCAGCCTGGTTCGGGACAGCTATAACACAGATACGCAGTATTTT.

This sequence joins TRBV11-2 and TRBJ2-7; D possibly uses TRBD1 or TRBD2 (5 bases each). The CDR3 covers 14 residues. CDR1 and CDR2 (germline): SGHAT, FQNNGV. Trimming took off 5 bases at V and 3 bases at J, with 14 bases between the two ends. CDR3 DNA sequence: TGTGCCAGCAGCCCAGGACAAGACTACTACGAGCAGTACTTC. Amino acids: CASSPGQDYYEQYF. Looking up the rest from reference TRBV11-2 and TRBJ2-7 gives the full variable domain: EAGVAQSPRYKIIEKRQSVAFWCNPISGHATLYWYQQILGQGPKLLIQFQNNGVVDDSQLPKDRFSAERLKGVDSTLKIQPAKLEDSAVYLCASSPGQDYYEQYFGPGTRLTVT.

The chain combines TRBV19 with TRBJ1-5; D gene unclear. V was shortened by 3 bases and J by 6 bases, with 12 bases between the two germline ends. CDR1 and CDR2 (germline): LNHDA, SQIVND (reference sequence). This CDR3 contains 14 residues. The CDR3 DNA sequence: TGTGCCAGTAGTATCACCCTGGCAATTCAGCCCCAGCATTTT. It yields the protein CASSITLAIQPQHF.

This sequence joins TRBV3-1 and TRBJ2-3, with a weak D call TRBD2 (6 bases). V lost 2 bases, J lost 1 base, and 25 bases lay in between. The CDR3 spans 20 residues. CDR1 and CDR2 from the germline V gene are LGHDT and YNNKEL (reference sequence). CDR3 sequence: CASSQWYGTLPNAGTDTQYF. As DNA, the CDR3 is TGTGCCAGCAGCCAATGGTACGGGACTCTTCCCAATGCTGGCACAGATACGCAGTATTTT.

V gene TRBV13 combines with J gene TRBJ2-1; D is unresolved. Trimming shortened V by 5 bases and J by 5 bases, and 10 bases separated the two germline ends. This CDR3 has 13 amino acids. CDR1 is PRHDT and CDR2 is FYEKMQ in the germline V gene (reference sequence). DNA of the CDR3: TGTGCCAGCAGCCCCGTCGTGAACAATGAGCAGTTCTTC. This gives the protein CASSPVVNNEQFF.

V gene TRBV20-1 combines with J gene TRBJ2-2; 10 nucleotides align to TRBD2. The CDR3 runs to 15 residues. With 0 bases clipped from V and 7 bases from J, the junction kept 5 bases outside the gene matches. Germline values: CDR1 DFQATT, CDR2 SNEGSKA (reference sequence). The CDR3 nucleotides read TGCAGTGCTAGAGACCCTAGCGGGGGTATCGGGGAGCTGTTTTTT. It encodes CSARDPSGGIGELFF.

This chain connects TRBV30 to TRBJ1-3; D unresolved. The germline V and J ends were trimmed by 0 bases and 0 bases, with 18 bases remaining between them. Germline CDR1 is GTSNPN and CDR2 is SVGIG (reference sequence). CDR3 length: 18 amino acids. Written as DNA, the CDR3 is TGTGCCTGGAGTGTTGCTTTTATCCCGGCGAGCTCTGGAAACACCATATATTTT. It is translated as CAWSVAFIPASSGNTIYF.

This clonotype appeared a single time. The chain has TRBV30 and TRBJ1-1; D unclear. Germline V gene sequence: CDR1 GTSNPN, CDR2 SVGIG (reference sequence). Trimming pared 1 base from V and 0 bases from J, leaving 9 bases between. This CDR3 is built from 14 residues. The chain's CDR3 is CAWSAREMNTEAFF. The CDR3 region has the DNA TGTGCCTGGAGTGCACGGGAAATGAACACTGAAGCTTTCTTT. Complete variable domain (other parts from reference TRBV30 and TRBJ1-1): SQTIHQWPATLVQPVGSPLSLECTVEGTSNPNLYWYRQAAGRGLQLLFYSVGIGQISSEVPQNLSASRPQDRQFILSSKKLLLSDSGFYLCAWSAREMNTEAFFGQGTRLTVV.

This clonotype was seen a single time. The rearrangement links TRBV3-1 to TRBJ2-3, with 8 bases fitting TRBD2. This CDR3 contains 16 residues. Trimming at V came to 0 bases and at J to 4 bases, leaving 6 bases not matched to a gene. In germline, CDR1 is LGHDT, CDR2 YNNKEL (reference sequence). The CDR3 DNA follows: TGTGCCAGCAGCCAAGAGACGGGGGGGCCATCAGATACGCAGTATTTT. Its protein product is CASSQETGGPSDTQYF.

The chain links TRBV12-5 to TRBJ1-2; D gene unclear. Germline V gene sequence: CDR1 LGHNT, CDR2 FRNRAP. The V gene lost 0 bases and the J gene lost 8 bases, with 13 bases spanning the gap. The CDR3 length is 14 residues. The chain's CDR3 is CASGLVQGSLGYTF. The CDR3 DNA reads TGTGCTAGTGGTTTGGTACAAGGGTCGCTAGGCTACACCTTC.